This T cell receptor (beta chain) was profiled in a study of T cells in Graves' hyperthyroidism and ophthalmopathy. The study's findings and limits: Progression to ophthalmopathy was predicted a median of about 6.6 months early.

V lost 9 bases, J lost 4 bases, and 18 bases lay in between. CDR1 and CDR2 (germline): LNHDA, SQIVND (reference sequence). The CDR3 has 14 amino acids. RNA transcripts provided the source from which TCR beta CDR3 regions were amplified. The HTBI primer set drove a first-round RT-PCR of the TCR CDR3. TCRdb reanalysed the multiplex PCR reads using MiXCR and keeps one entry per CDR3 protein. This sample has 650,000 to 850,000 distinct CDR3 sequences; around 19% occur once, and the top ten carry roughly a sixth. Notes on this clonotype: Its antigen remains unidentified.

These patients, aged 18 to 65, had recently diagnosed hyperthyroidism lasting under 2 months. Patients were excluded because of uncontrolled infection, other autoimmune disease, pregnancy or lactation. The chain employs TRBV19 and TRBJ1-1, with TRBD1 as a possible D gene (6 bases). The sequenced material came from blood. This receptor was obtained from a woman aged 50 to 60 with Graves' hyperthyroidism that later progressed to Graves' ophthalmopathy. The CDR3 nucleotides read TGTGCCAGCAGTCAAGGGGGGGCGGTCACTGAAGCTTTCTTT. Its protein is CASSQGGAVTEAFF.